Following are 31 T cell receptor beta chains from one sample sequenced in a study of naive and memory T cell subsets. Study-wide findings and caveats: Especially in CD8 cells, naive repertoires contained a few larger clonotypes, possibly CD45RA-re-expressing memory cells.

The antigens for these receptors are not known. The beta constant-region primer was an equimolar mix of two oligonucleotides covering TRBC1 and TRBC2. Nested alpha and beta constant-region primers with the SP2 primer drove four PCR rounds on ligated cDNA. TCRdb reprocessed the UMI-ligation and nested PCR reads with MiXCR, giving one entry per CDR3 protein. The sample has roughly 92,000 distinct CDR3 sequences, about 11% seen once. Sequenced sample: naive CD4+ T cells from blood. These receptors were collected from a human donor in good health.

The rearrangement links TRBV5-1 to TRBJ1-3; the D gene is possibly TRBD1 (5 bases). This CDR3 contains 16 residues. Trimming removed 2 bases from V and 0 bases from J, with 12 bases in between. Germline assignment: CDR1 SGHRS and CDR2 YFSETQ. The CDR3 region is CASSLGAQLSGNTIYF. In nucleotides, the CDR3 is TGCGCCAGCAGCTTAGGGGCACAGCTCTCTGGAAACACCATATATTTT.

This chain links TRBV7-9 with TRBJ2-3, with 11 nucleotides matching TRBD2. CDR1 is SEHNR and CDR2 is FQNEAQ in the germline V gene (reference sequence). CDR3 length: 17 amino acids. Losses at the gene ends were 5 bases for V and 2 bases for J; bases not matched to a gene: 9. CDR3 sequence (DNA): TGTGCCAGCAGCCCACATAGCGGGGGGGCCTTCACAGATACGCAGTATTTT. It is translated as CASSPHSGGAFTDTQYF. The variable domain in full, with the rest retrieved from reference TRBV7-9 and TRBJ2-3, is DTGVSQNPRHKITKRGQNVTFRCDPISEHNRLYWYRQTLGQGPEFLTYFQNEAQLEKSRLLSDRFSAERPKGSFSTLEIQRTEQGDSAMYLCASSPHSGGAFTDTQYFGPGTRLTVL.

This clonotype was seen many times. The chain recombines TRBV5-1 with TRBJ2-7; perhaps D is TRBD1 or TRBD2 (6 bases each). Germline loops: CDR1 SGHRS, CDR2 YFSETQ. The germline V and J ends were trimmed by 2 bases and 5 bases, with 14 bases remaining between them. The CDR3 has 14 residues. The CDR3, as DNA: TGCGCCAGCAGCTTCCCAGGGGCGGGAAACGAGCAGTACTTC. It codes for CASSFPGAGNEQYF. The whole variable domain, filled in from reference TRBV5-1 and TRBJ2-7, reads KAGVTQTPRYLIKTRGQQVTLSCSPISGHRSVSWYQQTPGQGLQFLFEYFSETQRNKGNFPGRFSGRQFSNSRSEMNVSTLELGDSALYLCASSFPGAGNEQYFGPGTRLTVT.

The J gene is TRBJ2-5, the V gene TRBV7-2, with 9 bases identical to TRBD1. The germline gives CDR1 SGHTA, CDR2 FQGNSA. Losses at the gene ends were 0 bases for V and 3 bases for J; bases not matched to a gene: 5. This CDR3 has 16 amino acids. The CDR3 reads CASSLAWDRAKETQYF. Here the CDR3 DNA reads TGTGCCAGCAGCTTAGCGTGGGACAGGGCCAAAGAGACCCAGTACTTC.

The table lists this clonotype with many counts. The V call is TRBV24-1, the J call TRBJ2-5, with TRBD1 identical over 8 bases. Germline CDR1 is KGHDR and CDR2 is SFDVKD. The CDR3 extends over 16 amino acids. V trimming: 6 bases; J trimming: 1 base; junction bases outside the gene matches: 9. CDR3 nucleotide sequence: TGTGCCACCAGTCCCAACAGGGGGATTATCCAAGAGACCCAGTACTTC. Translating it yields CATSPNRGIIQETQYF.

This chain links TRBV11-2 with TRBJ2-2, with D hard to call. Trimming took 1 base from V and 1 from J, leaving 4 bases between them. The V gene's germline CDR1 is SGHAT and CDR2 FQNNGV. The CDR3 is 14 residues long. CDR3 region: CASSLVGNTGELFF. The DNA of the CDR3 is TGTGCCAGCAGCTTAGTGGGGAACACCGGGGAGCTGTTTTTT.

In this sample, this clonotype turned up a few times. The V call is TRBV5-6, the J call TRBJ2-7; 9 bases map to TRBD1. The CDR3 is made up of 14 amino acids. Per germline, CDR1 SGHDT and CDR2 YYEEEE. Germline trimming cut 4 bases from V and 1 base from J; bases unmatched to any gene: 3. CDR3 coding DNA: TGTGCCAGCAGCCGCGACAGGGGGTCCTACGAGCAGTACTTC. Translation gives CASSRDRGSYEQYF.

The chain recombines TRBV5-1 with TRBJ1-1, with 12 bases matching TRBD1. CDR3 size: 16 residues. The germline CDR1 and CDR2 sequences are SGHRS and YFSETQ. J was trimmed by 1 base and V by 0 bases; bases with no gene match: 1. The CDR3 DNA sequence: TGCGCCAGCAGCTTGGAGGGACAGGGGGCGAACACTGAAGCTTTCTTT. Residues: CASSLEGQGANTEAFF.

The chain links TRBV11-2 to TRBJ2-7; 7 positions agree with TRBD2. The V gene's germline CDR1 is SGHAT and CDR2 FQNNGV. V shed 5 bases, J shed 2 bases, and the junction held 3 bases outside the gene matches. The CDR3 loop spans 13 amino acids. The CDR3 sequence is CASSPTSPYEQYF. CDR3 coding DNA: TGTGCCAGCAGCCCGACTAGCCCCTACGAGCAGTACTTC.

This clonotype was recorded a few times. A read error is possible here, since a much larger clone lies one base away. V is TRBV5-1 and J is TRBJ2-5; unclear D gene. Germline CDR1 is SGHRS and CDR2 is YFSETQ. With 1 base removed from V and 5 bases from J, the gap between germline ends came to 3 bases. CDR3 length: 11 residues. The chain's CDR3 is CASSLHETQYF. The CDR3 nucleotides are TGCGCCAGCAGCTTGCACGAGACCCAGTACTTC.

This CDR3 reads CSARGGSQPQHF. Here the CDR3 DNA reads TGCAGTGCTAGAGGCGGGAGTCAGCCCCAGCATTTT. The chain carries TRBV20-1 and TRBJ1-5; D is undetermined. Per germline, CDR1 DFQATT and CDR2 SNEGSKA (reference sequence). Between the trimmed V and J ends, which lost 1 base and 6 bases, there was a span of 7 bases. CDR3 size: 12 residues.

This clonotype has ten or more counts. This sequence joins TRBV12-3 or TRBV12-4 and TRBJ2-1; the D gene is possibly TRBD1 (6 bases). The CDR3 has 13 residues. Trimming pared 7 bases from V and 5 bases from J, leaving 12 bases between. The CDR3 nucleotides are TGTGCCAGCAATCGACAGGACAACAATGAGCAGTTCTTC. Protein product: CASNRQDNNEQFF.

This clonotype was seen a handful of times. This rearrangement joins TRBV20-1 to TRBJ1-2; D not resolved. The CDR3 is made up of 12 amino acids. V was cut by 3 bases and J by 4 bases, with 9 bases left in between. Germline V gene data show CDR1 as DFQATT and CDR2 as SNEGSKA (reference sequence). CDR3 in amino acids: CSARRQTYGYTF. Written as DNA, the CDR3 is TGCAGTGCTAGGCGCCAGACCTATGGCTACACCTTC.

This clonotype was counted only a few times. The chain carries TRBV30 and TRBJ1-6; 7 bases line up with TRBD1. Germline V gene data show CDR1 as GTSNPN and CDR2 as SVGIG (reference sequence). CDR3 length: 14 amino acids. V lost 2 bases to trimming and J lost 7 bases; unmatched junction nucleotides: 5. The CDR3 reads CAWSLRQGNSPLHF. CDR3 DNA: TGTGCCTGGAGTCTTAGACAGGGAAATTCACCCCTCCACTTT.

J is TRBJ1-1 and V is TRBV6-6; TRBD1 might be the D (6 bases). Deletions cut 6 bases from V and 4 bases from J, with 15 bases between. The CDR3 totals 14 residues. Germline V gene sequence: CDR1 MNHNY, CDR2 SVGAGI (reference sequence). The DNA for the CDR3 is TGTGCCAGCAGGACACTACAGGGCCCCACTGAAGCTTTCTTT. This encodes CASRTLQGPTEAFF.

This clonotype was counted at least ten times. CDR3 DNA sequence: TGTGCCAGCAGCCGGGGCCTGCTTAAACAAGAGACCCAGTACTTC. Amino acid sequence: CASSRGLLKQETQYF. The chain is built from TRBV6-2 or TRBV6-3 and TRBJ2-5; D is perhaps TRBD1 or TRBD2 (5 bases each). This CDR3 is 15 amino acids long. Trimming removed 6 bases from V and 2 bases from J, with 16 bases in between. Germline lookup yields CDR1 MNHEY and CDR2 SVGEGT.

This chain's CDR3 is CSAREHRGRGQPQHF. The CDR3 DNA reads TGCAGTGCTAGAGAACACAGGGGGAGAGGCCAGCCCCAGCATTTT. The chain is built from TRBV20-1 and TRBJ1-5, with 8 bases that match TRBD1. The CDR3 is 15 residues long. The germline V gene has CDR1 DFQATT and CDR2 SNEGSKA (reference sequence). The ends lost 0 bases at V and 7 bases at J; junction bases unmatched: 8.

The genes are TRBV7-6 and TRBJ2-3; D is unresolved. Germline CDR1 SGHVS, CDR2 FNYEAQ. V dropped 2 bases and J dropped 1 base, with 10 bases sitting between them. The CDR3 consists of 15 residues. This chain's CDR3 is CASSLRRKGTDTQYF. The CDR3 bases are TGTGCCAGCAGCTTACGGCGGAAGGGCACAGATACGCAGTATTTT.

The chain has TRBV7-6 and TRBJ1-3; the D gene is possibly TRBD1 (5 bases). Germline V CDR1 and CDR2: SGHVS, FNYEAQ. V was pared by 5 bases and J by 4 bases, with 12 bases between. The CDR3 loop spans 14 amino acids. The DNA of the CDR3 is TGTGCCAGCAGCCGGGGACCACTCGGAAACACCATATATTTT. Residues: CASSRGPLGNTIYF.

The chain combines TRBV29-1 with TRBJ1-1, with TRBD1 as a possible D gene (5 bases). The V end lost 7 bases, the J end lost 5 bases, and 11 bases lay between the germline ends. CDR1 SQVTM and CDR2 ANQGSEA come from the germline V gene. This CDR3 has 11 amino acids. The DNA of the CDR3 is TGCAGCGGGGGGGGGTGGACTGAAGCTTTCTTT. Translating it yields CSGGGWTEAFF.

This chain joins TRBV9 and TRBJ1-5; D unresolved. Per germline, CDR1 SGDLS and CDR2 YYNGEE. The length of the CDR3 is 15 residues. Trimming cost V 4 bases and J 0 bases, with 11 bases left between them. CDR3 sequence: CASSPGVSSNQPQHF. DNA for the CDR3: TGTGCCAGCAGCCCCGGGGTTAGTAGCAATCAGCCCCAGCATTTT.

This clonotype has more than one count but fewer than ten. The rearrangement links TRBV6-1 to TRBJ1-6; maybe TRBD1 (6 bases). CDR1 and CDR2 (germline): MNHNS, SASEGT. Trimming took off 6 bases at V and 0 bases at J, with 18 bases between the two ends. CDR3 length equals 18 residues. The chain's CDR3 is CASRGTGQWSSYNSPLHF. CDR3 nucleotides: TGTGCCAGCAGGGGGACTGGACAGTGGAGCTCCTATAATTCACCCCTCCACTTT.

The gene calls are TRBV29-1 and TRBJ2-2; TRBD1 matches at 8 bases. V gave up 5 bases and J gave up 2 bases; unmatched junction bases: 13. The CDR3 covers 17 residues. The germline V gene encodes CDR1 SQVTM and CDR2 ANQGSEA. CDR3 in DNA: TGCAGCGTTCATTTTCGGGAGCAGGGGGCAAACACCGGGGAGCTGTTTTTT. Its translation: CSVHFREQGANTGELFF.

This clonotype has just a few counts. This chain connects TRBV6-8 to TRBJ2-6; D not certain. This CDR3 has 12 amino acids. V was shortened by 11 bases and J by 12 bases, with 17 bases between the two germline ends. The germline gives CDR1 MNHGY, CDR2 SAAAGT. In DNA, the CDR3 is TGTGCCGCGTCAGGCCCGGTGAGCGTCCTGACTTTC. Translating gives CAASGPVSVLTF.

The chain joins TRBV29-1 to TRBJ1-1; weak D call: TRBD1 (6 bases). The CDR3 is made up of 14 amino acids. Germline CDR1 reads SQVTM; CDR2 reads ANQGSEA. V was trimmed by 4 bases and J by 7 bases, leaving 19 bases between them. CDR3 in DNA: TGCAGCGTTGTCCTCCAGGGGATAGAAGTTGAAGCTTTCTTT. Translation gives CSVVLQGIEVEAFF.

There are many counts of this clonotype. The chain recombines TRBV11-2 with TRBJ2-3; 14 nucleotides match TRBD2. The CDR3 contains 16 residues. V shed 1 base, J shed 8 bases, and the junction held 5 bases outside the gene matches. Germline lookup yields CDR1 SGHAT and CDR2 FQNNGV. The CDR3 reads CASSLAGLAGGGTQYF. As DNA, the CDR3 is TGTGCCAGCAGCTTAGCCGGACTAGCGGGAGGTGGTACGCAGTATTTT. The full variable domain, its missing parts supplied by reference TRBV11-2 and TRBJ2-3, is EAGVAQSPRYKIIEKRQSVAFWCNPISGHATLYWYQQILGQGPKLLIQFQNNGVVDDSQLPKDRFSAERLKGVDSTLKIQPAKLEDSAVYLCASSLAGLAGGGTQYFGPGTRLTVL.

This clonotype was observed many times. This chain uses TRBV2 with TRBJ2-1; D ambiguous. This CDR3 region has 15 residues. Trimming took off 4 bases at V and 9 bases at J, with 19 bases between the two ends. The germline CDR1 and CDR2 sequences are SNHLY and FYNNEI. The CDR3 bases are TGTGCCAGCAGTGTAGTTCCCCTGCCGTTGGGTGAGCAGTTCTTC. Protein: CASSVVPLPLGEQFF.

This clonotype occurred many times. This rearrangement joins TRBV20-1 to TRBJ2-3; D call uncertain. The CDR3 sequence is 12 residues long. Germline V lookup: CDR1 DFQATT, CDR2 SNEGSKA (reference sequence). The CDR3 reads CRAVRATDTQYF. The CDR3 nucleotides read TGCAGGGCGGTACGGGCTACAGATACGCAGTATTTT.

This clonotype was counted between two and nine times. The J gene is TRBJ2-7, the V gene TRBV29-1, with 11 positions matching TRBD2. V lost 8 bases, J lost 2 bases, and 5 bases stayed unmatched. The CDR3 contains 13 residues. In germline, CDR1 is SQVTM, CDR2 ANQGSEA. The CDR3 loop reads CSIRLAGTYEQYF. DNA for the CDR3: TGCAGCATTCGACTAGCGGGGACCTACGAGCAGTACTTC.

The rearrangement joins TRBV7-2 to TRBJ1-5; weak D call: TRBD1 (6 bases). Trimming stripped 5 bases from V and 7 bases from J, with 12 bases between. This CDR3 contains 13 residues. The germline V gene encodes CDR1 SGHTA and CDR2 FQGNSA. CDR3 residues: CASSQGRYQPQHF. DNA for the CDR3: TGTGCCAGCAGCCAGGGGAGGTACCAGCCCCAGCATTTT.

This clonotype was picked up a small number of times. The chain employs TRBV20-1 and TRBJ2-1; 8 bases map to TRBD1. J gave up 2 bases and V 5 bases, and 5 bases lay outside the gene matches. The CDR3 loop spans 14 amino acids. CDR1 and CDR2 (germline): DFQATT, SNEGSKA (reference sequence). CDR3 in amino acids: CSAPGQDTYNEQFF. For the CDR3, the DNA is TGCAGTGCTCCGGGACAGGACACCTACAATGAGCAGTTCTTC.